Following are 2 T cell receptor beta chains from one sample sequenced in a study of beta chain features in type 1 diabetes. Study-level findings and limits: In every one of the four CD4+ subsets, TCRB CDR3s were moderately but significantly shorter in Type 1 diabetes patients.

Their cognate antigens are unknown. Sequencing targeted expressed TCRB transcripts, as all isolated RNA had been reverse transcribed. Profiled with immunoSEQ multiplex PCR; TCRdb holds only in-frame clones, not every one. The sample carries some 160,000 clones, roughly 9% recorded once. The sequencing sample was made of central memory CD4+ T cells from blood. The receptors derive from a woman in her twenties or thirties with type 1 diabetes.

This clone has more than one count but fewer than ten. The J gene is TRBJ1-5, the V gene TRBV7-2, with D uncertain. The CDR3 is 12 residues long. With 3 bases removed from V and 5 bases from J, the gap between germline ends came to 5 bases. The V gene's germline CDR1 is SGHTA and CDR2 FQGNSA. CDR3 nucleotides: TGTGCCAGCAGCTTCGTATATCAGCCCCAGCATTTT. Its translation: CASSFVYQPQHF.

This clone occurred a few times. V usage is TRBV7-3 and J usage is TRBJ2-1; tentative D call: TRBD2 (5 bases). The CDR3 sequence is 15 residues long. Germline V gives CDR1 SGHTA, CDR2 FQGTGA. Trimming stripped 2 bases from V and 2 bases from J, with 10 bases between. The DNA of the CDR3 is TGTGCCAGCAGCTTAGGTCTAGCAGCCTACAATGAGCAGTTCTTC. It specifies CASSLGLAAYNEQFF.